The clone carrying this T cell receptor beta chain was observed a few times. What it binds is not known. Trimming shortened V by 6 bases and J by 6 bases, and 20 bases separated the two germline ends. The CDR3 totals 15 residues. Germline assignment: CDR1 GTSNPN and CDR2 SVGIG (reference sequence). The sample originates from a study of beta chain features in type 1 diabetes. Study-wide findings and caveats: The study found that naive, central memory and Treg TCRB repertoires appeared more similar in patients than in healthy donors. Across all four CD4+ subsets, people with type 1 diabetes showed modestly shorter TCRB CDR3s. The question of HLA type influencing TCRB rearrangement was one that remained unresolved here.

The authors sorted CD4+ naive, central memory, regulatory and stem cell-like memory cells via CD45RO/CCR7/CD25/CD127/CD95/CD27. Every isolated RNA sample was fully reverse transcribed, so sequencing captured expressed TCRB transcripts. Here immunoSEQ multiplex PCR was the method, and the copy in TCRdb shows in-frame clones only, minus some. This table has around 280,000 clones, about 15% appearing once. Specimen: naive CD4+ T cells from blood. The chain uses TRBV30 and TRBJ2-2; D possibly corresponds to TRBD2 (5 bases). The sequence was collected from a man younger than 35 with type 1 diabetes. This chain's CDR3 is CACTTGRISSGELFF. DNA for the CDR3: TGTGCCTGCACGACGGGGAGAATAAGCTCCGGGGAGCTGTTTTTT.